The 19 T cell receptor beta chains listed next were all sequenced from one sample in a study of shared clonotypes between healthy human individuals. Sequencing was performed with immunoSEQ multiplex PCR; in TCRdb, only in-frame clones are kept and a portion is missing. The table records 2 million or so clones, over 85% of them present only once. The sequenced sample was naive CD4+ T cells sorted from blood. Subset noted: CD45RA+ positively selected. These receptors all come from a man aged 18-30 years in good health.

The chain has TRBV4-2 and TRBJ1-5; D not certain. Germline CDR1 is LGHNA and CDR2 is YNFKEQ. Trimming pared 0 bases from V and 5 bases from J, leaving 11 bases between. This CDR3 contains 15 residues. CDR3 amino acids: CASSQDETPDQPQHF. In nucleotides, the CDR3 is TGTGCCAGCAGCCAAGATGAGACACCTGATCAGCCCCAGCATTTT.

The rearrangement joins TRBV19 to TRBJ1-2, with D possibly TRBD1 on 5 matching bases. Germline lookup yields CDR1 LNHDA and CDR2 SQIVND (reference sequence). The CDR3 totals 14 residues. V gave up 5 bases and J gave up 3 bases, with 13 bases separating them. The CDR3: CASSAPRGDYGYTF. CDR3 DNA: TGTGCCAGTAGTGCCCCACGAGGGGACTATGGCTACACCTTC.

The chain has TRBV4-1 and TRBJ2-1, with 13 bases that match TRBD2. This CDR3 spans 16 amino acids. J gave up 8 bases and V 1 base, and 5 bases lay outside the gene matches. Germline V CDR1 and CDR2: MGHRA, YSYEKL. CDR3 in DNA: TGCGCCAGCAGCCAAGTCGGACTAGCGGGAGCTTATGAGCAGTTCTTC. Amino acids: CASSQVGLAGAYEQFF.

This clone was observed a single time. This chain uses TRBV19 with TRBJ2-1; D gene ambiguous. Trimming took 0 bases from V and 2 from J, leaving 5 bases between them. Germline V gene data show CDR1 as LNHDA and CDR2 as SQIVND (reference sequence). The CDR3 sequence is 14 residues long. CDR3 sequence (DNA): TGTGCCAGTAGTATAGACGGTACCTACAATGAGCAGTTCTTC. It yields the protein CASSIDGTYNEQFF.

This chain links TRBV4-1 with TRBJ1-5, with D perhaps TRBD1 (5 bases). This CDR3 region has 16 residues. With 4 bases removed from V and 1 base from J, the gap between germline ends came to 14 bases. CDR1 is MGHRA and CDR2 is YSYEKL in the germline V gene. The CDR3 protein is CASSREGVGSNQPQHF. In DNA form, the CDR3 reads TGCGCCAGCAGCCGTGAAGGGGTAGGGAGCAATCAGCCCCAGCATTTT.

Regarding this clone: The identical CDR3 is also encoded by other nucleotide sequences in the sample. DNA of the CDR3: TGCGCCAGCAGTGAGTCGGGGAACTATGGCTACACCTTC. Translated, it gives CASSESGNYGYTF. The rearrangement links TRBV10-2 to TRBJ1-2, with no clear D. The CDR3 runs to 13 residues. Looked up from germline, CDR1 is WSHSY and CDR2 is SAAADI. V was pared by 0 bases and J by 2 bases, with 4 bases between.

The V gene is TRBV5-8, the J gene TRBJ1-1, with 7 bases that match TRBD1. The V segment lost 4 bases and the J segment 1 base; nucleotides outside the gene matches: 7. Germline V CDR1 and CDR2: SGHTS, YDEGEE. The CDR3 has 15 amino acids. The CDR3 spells CASSREGAGNTEAFF. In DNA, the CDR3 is TGTGCCAGCAGCCGGGAGGGGGCTGGGAACACTGAAGCTTTCTTT.

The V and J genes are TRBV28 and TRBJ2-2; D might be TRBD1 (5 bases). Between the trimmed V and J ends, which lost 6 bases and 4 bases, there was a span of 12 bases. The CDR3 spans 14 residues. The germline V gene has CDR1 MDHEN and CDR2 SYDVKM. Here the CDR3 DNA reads TGTGCCAGCAGAAATCAGGGTGCCACCGGGGAGCTGTTTTTT. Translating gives CASRNQGATGELFF.

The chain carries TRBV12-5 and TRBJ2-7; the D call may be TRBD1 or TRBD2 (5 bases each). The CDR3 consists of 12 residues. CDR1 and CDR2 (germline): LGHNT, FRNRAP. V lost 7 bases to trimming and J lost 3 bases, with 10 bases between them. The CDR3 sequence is CASVGDDYEQYF. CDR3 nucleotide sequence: TGTGCTAGTGTCGGGGACGACTACGAGCAGTACTTC.

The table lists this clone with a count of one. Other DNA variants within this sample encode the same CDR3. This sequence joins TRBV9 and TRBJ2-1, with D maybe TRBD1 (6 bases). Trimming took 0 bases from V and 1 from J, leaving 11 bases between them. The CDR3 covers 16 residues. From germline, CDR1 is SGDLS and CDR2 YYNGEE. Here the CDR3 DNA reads TGTGCCAGCAGCGTAGGAGGGGGAGTTTCCTACAATGAGCAGTTCTTC. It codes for CASSVGGGVSYNEQFF.

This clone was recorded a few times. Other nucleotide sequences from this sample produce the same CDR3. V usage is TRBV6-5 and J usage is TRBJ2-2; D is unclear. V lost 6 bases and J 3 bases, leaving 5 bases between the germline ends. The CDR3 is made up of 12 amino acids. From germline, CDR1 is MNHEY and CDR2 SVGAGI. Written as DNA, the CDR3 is TGTGCCAGCAGAAGAGACACCGGGGAGCTGTTTTTT. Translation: CASRRDTGELFF.

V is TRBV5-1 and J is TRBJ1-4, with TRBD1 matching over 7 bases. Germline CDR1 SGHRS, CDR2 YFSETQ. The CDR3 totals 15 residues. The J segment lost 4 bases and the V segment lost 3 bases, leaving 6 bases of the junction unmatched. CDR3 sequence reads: CASSSGQTNNEKLFF. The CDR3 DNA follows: TGCGCCAGCAGCTCGGGACAGACTAATAATGAAAAACTGTTTTTT.

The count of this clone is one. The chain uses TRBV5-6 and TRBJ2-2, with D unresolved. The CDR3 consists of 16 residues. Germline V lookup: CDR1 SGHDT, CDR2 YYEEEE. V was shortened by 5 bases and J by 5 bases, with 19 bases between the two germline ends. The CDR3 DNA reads TGTGCCAGCAGAAGTCGGGCCGCTTTCTATACCGGGGAGCTGTTTTTT. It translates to CASRSRAAFYTGELFF. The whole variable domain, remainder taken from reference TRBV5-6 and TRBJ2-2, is DAGVTQSPTHLIKTRGQQVTLRCSPKSGHDTVSWYQQALGQGPQFIFQYYEEEERQRGNFPDRFSGHQFPNYSSELNVNALLLGDSALYLCASRSRAAFYTGELFFGEGSRLTVL.

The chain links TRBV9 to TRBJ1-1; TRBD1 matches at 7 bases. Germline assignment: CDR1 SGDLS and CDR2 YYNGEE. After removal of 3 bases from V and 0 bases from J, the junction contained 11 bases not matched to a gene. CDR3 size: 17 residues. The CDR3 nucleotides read TGTGCCAGCAGCGCGTCACAGGGGTGGGGGATGAACACTGAAGCTTTCTTT. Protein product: CASSASQGWGMNTEAFF.

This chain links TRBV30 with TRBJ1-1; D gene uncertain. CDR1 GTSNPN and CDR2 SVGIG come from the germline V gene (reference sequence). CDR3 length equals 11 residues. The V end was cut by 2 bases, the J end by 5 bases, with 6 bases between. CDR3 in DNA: TGTGCCTGGAGTCGATTGACTGAAGCTTTCTTT. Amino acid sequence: CAWSRLTEAFF.

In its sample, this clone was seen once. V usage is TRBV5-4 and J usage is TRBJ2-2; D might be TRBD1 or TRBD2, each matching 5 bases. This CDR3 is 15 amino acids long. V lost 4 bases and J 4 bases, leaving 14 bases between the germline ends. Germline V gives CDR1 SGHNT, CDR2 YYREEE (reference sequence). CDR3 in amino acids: CASSASGTITGELFF. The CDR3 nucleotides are TGTGCCAGCAGCGCTTCCGGGACGATCACCGGGGAGCTGTTTTTT.

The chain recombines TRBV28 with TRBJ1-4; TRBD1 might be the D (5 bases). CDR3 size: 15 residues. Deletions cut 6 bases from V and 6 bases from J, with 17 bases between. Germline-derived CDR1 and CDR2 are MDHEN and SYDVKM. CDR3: CASRLTGTGDEKLFF. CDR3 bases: TGTGCCAGCAGGCTAACCGGGACGGGGGATGAAAAACTGTTTTTT. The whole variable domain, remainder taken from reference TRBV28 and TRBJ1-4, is DVKVTQSSRYLVKRTGEKVFLECVQDMDHENMFWYRQDPGLGLRLIYFSYDVKMKEKGDIPEGYSVSREKKERFSLILESASTNQTSMYLCASRLTGTGDEKLFFGSGTQLSVL.

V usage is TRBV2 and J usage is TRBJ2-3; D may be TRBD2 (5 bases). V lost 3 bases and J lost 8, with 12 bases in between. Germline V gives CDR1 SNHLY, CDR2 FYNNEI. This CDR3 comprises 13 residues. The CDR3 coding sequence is TGTGCCAGCAGTGATCCGAGTCGGGGTACGCAGTATTTT. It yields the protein CASSDPSRGTQYF.

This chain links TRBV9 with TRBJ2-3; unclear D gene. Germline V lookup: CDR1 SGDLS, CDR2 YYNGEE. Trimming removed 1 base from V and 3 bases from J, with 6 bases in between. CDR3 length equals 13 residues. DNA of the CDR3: TGTGCCAGCAGCGTATTTGAGACAGATACGCAGTATTTT. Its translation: CASSVFETDTQYF.